These T cell receptor beta chains were read from a single sample in a study of T-cell memory formation after mild COVID-19. Each CDR3 protein gets one entry after TCRdb re-called the 5' RACE reads with MiXCR. The profile shows hundreds of thousands of distinct CDR3 sequences, less than 25% of them singletons. Material for sequencing was PBMCs or a T cell subset sorted from them (not recorded which). These receptors originate from an adult woman who had mild COVID-19 (a few samples of this study predate the infection). Cell type and time point are not known. Each CDR3 is given with its conserved first and last residue. D genes are given only for firm matches. Expanded clones are given a class, and other clones once, few, many or no size at all.

d_gene,abundance,j_gene,v_gene,CDR3nt,CDR3aa
TRBD2,few,TRBJ2-1,TRBV9,TGTGCCAGCAGCAAGCGACTAGCGGGGGGGTTCTATGAGCAGTTCTTC,CASSKRLAGGFYEQFF
TRBD1,.,TRBJ2-2,TRBV3-1,TGTGCCAGCAGCTGGCCGGGACAGGGGTTGGTCACCGGGGAGCTGTTTTTT,CASSWPGQGLVTGELFF
.,.,TRBJ2-1,TRBV29-1,TGCAGCCTTCGGCCGGGGCACAATGAGCAGTTCTTC,CSLRPGHNEQFF
.,few,TRBJ2-7,TRBV7-9,TGTGCCAGCAGTCCCCAGGGGGGGCACTACGAGCAGTACTTC,CASSPQGGHYEQYF
.,.,TRBJ2-7,TRBV27,TGTGCCAGCAGTTTCCCCGAGCAGTACTTC,CASSFPEQYF
.,.,TRBJ2-5,TRBV29-1,TGCAGCGTTGAACCCTTAGGGAAAGGGGAGACCCAGTACTTC,CSVEPLGKGETQYF
.,.,TRBJ2-3,TRBV7-3,TGTGCCAGCAGCTTAAGAGGAGAGTTGGGGACAGATACGCAGTATTTT,CASSLRGELGTDTQYF
.,few,TRBJ2-7,TRBV7-9,TGTGCCAGCACCCCCCTTCGGGGCTCCTCCTACGAGCAGTACTTC,CASTPLRGSSYEQYF
.,.,TRBJ1-6,TRBV28,TGTGCCAGCAGTCACTTCGACAGCTCCAATTCACCCCTCCACTTT,CASSHFDSSNSPLHF
.,few,TRBJ2-1,TRBV7-8,TGTGCCAGCAGCTCCGGGACTTCCTTCTACAATGAGCAGTTCTTC,CASSSGTSFYNEQFF
.,.,TRBJ2-7,TRBV6-5,TGTGCCAGCAGCTCCAGCCACAGCTCCTACGAGCAGTACTTC,CASSSSHSSYEQYF
.,.,TRBJ2-2,TRBV6-5,TGTGCCAGCAGTTACATGGGGGGAGTGGTCACCGGGGAGCTGTTTTTT,CASSYMGGVVTGELFF
.,.,TRBJ1-3,TRBV6-5,TGTGCCAGCAGTTACGACGGGCCCTCTGGAAACACCATATATTTT,CASSYDGPSGNTIYF
.,.,TRBJ1-1,TRBV29-1,TGCAGCGTTGATATGTTCAGTAGGACTGAAGCTTTCTTT,CSVDMFSRTEAFF
TRBD1,.,TRBJ1-1,TRBV12-3/TRBV12-4,TGTGCCAGCAACCTCGGACAGGCCCGGAACACTGAAGCTTTCTTT,CASNLGQARNTEAFF
TRBD1,.,TRBJ2-5,TRBV24-1,TGTGCCACCAGCGCCGGGACAGGTCGCCCAGAGACCCAGTACTTC,CATSAGTGRPETQYF
.,.,TRBJ2-3,TRBV6-5,TGTGCCAGCAGGACCTGGGGGCGCACAGATACGCAGTATTTT,CASRTWGRTDTQYF
.,.,TRBJ2-1,TRBV5-1,TGCGCCAGCAGCCTCGGACAGCAAAATGAGCAGTTCTTC,CASSLGQQNEQFF
.,.,TRBJ2-7,TRBV20-1,TGCAGTGCTAGCCCACGGGAGAGGGGTCGGGAGCAGTACTTC,CSASPRERGREQYF
TRBD2,.,TRBJ2-3,TRBV20-1,TGCAGTGCTAGTTTTGCGGGAGGGCTCAAACCAGCAGATACGCAGTATTTT,CSASFAGGLKPADTQYF
.,few,TRBJ2-3,TRBV7-6,TGTGCCAGCAGCTTGGGGGTCAAGTACACAGATACGCAGTATTTT,CASSLGVKYTDTQYF
.,.,TRBJ1-1,TRBV9,TGTGCCAGCAGCGTAGTAAGCGGAACCACTGAAGCTTTCTTT,CASSVVSGTTEAFF
TRBD1,.,TRBJ1-3,TRBV3-1,TGTGCCAGCAGCCAAGAAGAAGGGACAGGGGGAAACACCATATATTTT,CASSQEEGTGGNTIYF
.,once,TRBJ1-4,TRBV27,TGTGCCACCTCGAGAGTAAAAAGTGAAAAACTGTTTTTT,CATSRVKSEKLFF
.,.,TRBJ1-4,TRBV2,TGTGCCAGCAGTGAAGCGCCGGGACATCCTAATGAAAAACTGTTTTTT,CASSEAPGHPNEKLFF
TRBD1,.,TRBJ1-6,TRBV20-1,TGCAGTGCTAGCCAGGGACAGAACAATTCACCCCTCCACTTT,CSASQGQNNSPLHF
.,few,TRBJ2-7,TRBV6-2/TRBV6-3,TGTGCCAGCAGGTGGAGTTACGAGCAGTACTTC,CASRWSYEQYF
.,few,TRBJ2-7,TRBV10-3,TGTGCCATCAGTGGATATGGCGCTGACACCTACGAGCAGTACTTC,CAISGYGADTYEQYF
TRBD2,.,TRBJ2-1,TRBV7-2,TGTGCCAGCAGCGATTGGACTAGCGGGCCTTCCTACAATGAGCAGTTCTTC,CASSDWTSGPSYNEQFF
.,few,TRBJ1-1,TRBV12-3/TRBV12-4,TGTGCCAGCAGGTTATCCGGGACAACGAACACTGAAGCTTTCTTT,CASRLSGTTNTEAFF
TRBD2,.,TRBJ2-7,TRBV24-1,TGTGCCACCAGTGATGGCGGGAGGGCCCAAGAGCAGTACTTC,CATSDGGRAQEQYF
.,few,TRBJ2-7,TRBV6-2/TRBV6-3,TGTGCCAGCAGCGCAGGGCTATCCTACGAGCAGTACTTC,CASSAGLSYEQYF
TRBD2,.,TRBJ2-7,TRBV20-1,TGCAGTGCTAGGCCTAGCGGGAGATACGAGCAGTACTTC,CSARPSGRYEQYF
TRBD1,.,TRBJ2-1,TRBV5-6,TGTGCCAGCAGCTTGTTGACGGGTAAGACGGGACAGCCCCACAATGAGCAGTTCTTC,CASSLLTGKTGQPHNEQFF
TRBD2,.,TRBJ2-5,TRBV5-1,TGCGCCAGCAGCTTAACGTTTTCGTCGGGGGGGCAAGAGACCCAGTACTTC,CASSLTFSSGGQETQYF
TRBD1,few,TRBJ2-5,TRBV12-3/TRBV12-4,TGTGCCAGCAGCCGGGACAGGGGGCCGGAGACCCAGTACTTC,CASSRDRGPETQYF
.,few,TRBJ2-3,TRBV7-6,TGTGCCAGCAGCTCACCTCCGGGAGTTCGGACAGATACGCAGTATTTT,CASSSPPGVRTDTQYF
TRBD2,.,TRBJ2-7,TRBV4-2,TGTGCCAGCAGCCAAGAATTAGCGGGAGCCTACGAGCAGTACTTC,CASSQELAGAYEQYF
TRBD1,once,TRBJ1-5,TRBV18,TGTGCCAGCTCACCGGGACAGACAAATCAGCCCCAGCATTTT,CASSPGQTNQPQHF
.,.,TRBJ2-7,TRBV7-9,TGTGCCAGCAGCGGCGAGGGTCCGGGCAAAAGACAGTACTTC,CASSGEGPGKRQYF
.,.,TRBJ2-1,TRBV20-1,TGCAGTGCTAGCGGAAGGGGTGAGCAGTTCTTC,CSASGRGEQFF
TRBD1,few,TRBJ2-2,TRBV12-3/TRBV12-4,TGTGCCAGCAGTAGACAACAGGGGGTAAACACCGGGGAGCTGTTTTTT,CASSRQQGVNTGELFF
.,.,TRBJ2-7,TRBV19,TGTGCCAGTAGTATCGTGGGCGGGACAATCGACGAGCAGTACTTC,CASSIVGGTIDEQYF
TRBD1,few,TRBJ1-4,TRBV20-1,TGCAGTGCCAAGTCTTCCTTTGAGAGGGGGCTTGAAAAACTGTTTTTT,CSAKSSFERGLEKLFF
.,.,TRBJ2-3,TRBV12-3/TRBV12-4,TGTGCCAGCAGGGGGAATACGCAGTATTTT,CASRGNTQYF
.,.,TRBJ1-2,TRBV10-3,TGTGCCATCAGTGAGCTCGGGACTCTTTATGGCTACACCTTC,CAISELGTLYGYTF
TRBD1,many,TRBJ2-1,TRBV7-9,TGTGCCAGCAGCCCACTCGGACAGGGGTTAGCGGATGAGCAGTTCTTC,CASSPLGQGLADEQFF
.,few,TRBJ2-3,TRBV5-1,TGCGCCAGCAGCTCCGGACTACAATCGCAGTATTTT,CASSSGLQSQYF
TRBD1,few,TRBJ2-7,TRBV11-2,TGTGCCAGCAGCTCCATAGGGGTGCTCGGGACAGGGGGCTACGAGCAGTACTTC,CASSSIGVLGTGGYEQYF
.,few,TRBJ1-1,TRBV6-2/TRBV6-3,TGTGCCAGCAGTTATCCGGGGGGCTCTGAAGCTTTCTTT,CASSYPGGSEAFF
TRBD1,.,TRBJ1-1,TRBV27,TGTGCCAGCAGTTTATCCGGGACAGGGCCCCCCTCGAGATTT,CASSLSGTGPPSRF
.,.,TRBJ1-2,TRBV4-1,TGCGCCAGCAGCCAAGATAGTGGTGGCGTCAGCTATAACTATGGCTACACCTTC,CASSQDSGGVSYNYGYTF
.,few,TRBJ2-7,TRBV2,TGTGCCAGCAGTGACTCCGGACCCAGGGGTTACGAGCAGTACTTC,CASSDSGPRGYEQYF
.,.,TRBJ1-1,TRBV30,TGTGCCTGGAGTCCAGGGGTGTTGATTACGAACACTGAAGCTTTCTTT,CAWSPGVLITNTEAFF
TRBD1,.,TRBJ1-5,TRBV9,TGTGCCAGCAGCCGCGGACAGGGCTCCAATCAGCCCCAGCATTTT,CASSRGQGSNQPQHF
.,.,TRBJ2-1,TRBV25-1,TGTGCCAGCAGTGGGGGGATTGGAGGGTACAATGAGCAGTTCTTC,CASSGGIGGYNEQFF
.,.,TRBJ1-5,TRBV5-5,TGTGCCAGCAGCTTGCAGGGGACGATTAGCAATCAGCCCCAGCATTTT,CASSLQGTISNQPQHF
TRBD1,.,TRBJ2-7,TRBV27,TGTGCCAGCAGTCCAGGGCCGGGGACAGAAACGTACGAGCAGTACTTC,CASSPGPGTETYEQYF
.,few,TRBJ2-5,TRBV5-1,TGCGCCAGCAGCTTGTGGCAGGCCCAAGAGACCCAGTACTTC,CASSLWQAQETQYF
.,.,TRBJ2-3,TRBV12-3/TRBV12-4,TGTGCCAGCAGGAGACGGATCCTGGGCACAGATACGCAGTATTTT,CASRRRILGTDTQYF